Below, 15 T cell receptor beta chains from the same sample are listed, as sequenced in a study of beta chain features in type 1 diabetes. Every bit of the isolated RNA underwent reverse transcription, so sequencing read expressed TCRB transcripts. Data came from immunoSEQ multiplex PCR; TCRdb stores just in-frame clones and leaves some out. The data hold roughly 140,000 clones, with roughly 8% observed a single time. The sample was central memory CD4+ T cells from blood. Receptors were obtained from a man aged 18-30 years in good health.

The chain recombines TRBV6-5 with TRBJ2-7; D uncertain. Germline lookup yields CDR1 MNHEY and CDR2 SVGAGI. V gave up 2 bases and J gave up 4 bases, with 6 bases separating them. This CDR3 spans 12 amino acids. The CDR3 sequence: CASSYTRYEQYF. The CDR3 DNA follows: TGTGCCAGCAGTTACACCCGGTACGAGCAGTACTTC.

The chain links TRBV23-1 to TRBJ2-7; unclear D gene. TRBV23-1 is given ORF status, its function remaining uncertain. The CDR3 contains 16 residues. The germline V and J ends were trimmed by 6 bases and 0 bases, with 18 bases remaining between them. The CDR3 DNA reads as TGCGCCAGCAGCCAAGATTTTGCGAGTAGCTCCTACGAGCAGTACTTC. Translated: CASSQDFASSSYEQYF.

This clone was detected only a few times. The J gene is TRBJ2-5, the V gene TRBV7-2; D remains unclear. The end of the DNA fits TRBJ2-7 better, so the J call may be wrong. The CDR3 is made up of 13 amino acids. The germline V gene encodes CDR1 SGHTA and CDR2 FQGNSA. CDR3 residues: CASSLPNSYEQYF. CDR3 in DNA: TGTGCCAGCAGCTTGCCTAATTCCTACGAGCAGTACTTC.

The chain couples TRBV6-1 to TRBJ2-7; 7 bases line up with TRBD1. The germline CDR1 and CDR2 sequences are MNHNS and SASEGT. Trimming took 6 bases from V and 0 from J; bases not matched to a gene: 5. The CDR3 runs 14 residues. Written as DNA, the CDR3 is TGTGCCAGCAGACCGGGACAGTACTCCTACGAGCAGTACTTC. Protein: CASRPGQYSYEQYF.

The V gene is TRBV6-5, the J gene TRBJ2-2; no firm D call. V was pared by 4 bases and J by 0 bases, with 3 bases between. The germline CDR1 and CDR2 sequences are MNHEY and SVGAGI. The CDR3 is 13 amino acids. CDR3 sequence: CASSFANTGELFF. The CDR3 nucleotides read TGTGCCAGCAGTTTCGCGAACACCGGGGAGCTGTTTTTT.

This clone was observed at least ten times. The rearrangement links TRBV4-3 to TRBJ2-3; 7 nucleotides agree with TRBD2. The germline V gene has CDR1 LGHNA and CDR2 YSLEER. With V trimmed by 0 bases and J by 4 bases, 7 bases remained unmatched. The CDR3 sequence is 16 residues long. The CDR3 sequence is CASSQDGAGASDTQYF. The CDR3 region has the DNA TGCGCCAGCAGCCAAGATGGTGCGGGAGCATCAGATACGCAGTATTTT.

In its sample, this clone was seen a few times. The chain couples TRBV7-9 to TRBJ2-3; the match to TRBD2 covers 15 bases. CDR1 is SEHNR and CDR2 is FQNEAQ in the germline V gene (reference sequence). The CDR3 spans 16 residues. J was trimmed by 4 bases and V by 5 bases; bases with no gene match: 4. CDR3 bases: TGTGCCAGCAGCATATGGACTAGCGGGGGGGCAGATACGCAGTATTTT. Translation gives CASSIWTSGGADTQYF.

The table lists this clone with a few counts. This chain joins TRBV7-3 and TRBJ1-2; TRBD1 matches at 8 bases. In germline, CDR1 is SGHTA, CDR2 FQGTGA. The length of the CDR3 is 14 residues. V dropped 4 bases and J dropped 8; count of bases not matched to a gene: 9. CDR3 DNA sequence: TGTGCCAGCAGCTCTGGACAGGGATCGGGCGGCTACACCTTC. The encoded protein is CASSSGQGSGGYTF.

This clone has just a few counts. J is TRBJ1-2 and V is TRBV7-8; TRBD1 agrees at 7 bases. Per the germline V gene, CDR1 is SGHVS and CDR2 is FQNEAQ. J was trimmed by 4 bases and V by 5 bases; bases with no gene match: 7. This CDR3 contains 14 residues. The CDR3 region is CASSPQGWPYGYTF. CDR3 nucleotide sequence: TGTGCCAGCAGCCCACAGGGGTGGCCCTATGGCTACACCTTC.

This clone was seen more than once but under ten times. The rearrangement uses TRBV5-6 and TRBJ2-1; 11 nucleotides match TRBD2. The germline V gene has CDR1 SGHDT and CDR2 YYEEEE. CDR3 size: 16 residues. Germline trimming cut 4 bases from V and 8 bases from J; bases unmatched to any gene: 11. The CDR3 DNA reads TGTGCCAGCAGCCTAAGACTAGCGGGAATATATGATGAGCAGTTCTTC. Protein product: CASSLRLAGIYDEQFF.

The chain is built from TRBV5-1 and TRBJ2-4, with TRBD1 matching over 9 bases. Germline V gene lookup returns CDR1 SGHRS and CDR2 YFSETQ. The trim removed 4 bases at V and 10 bases at J, leaving 6 bases unmatched. The length of the CDR3 is 13 residues. The CDR3 is CASSAGQGGIQYF. The CDR3 DNA is TGCGCCAGCAGCGCGGGACAGGGTGGGATTCAGTACTTC.

This clone has a count of ten or more. This chain uses TRBV7-9 with TRBJ1-6; D is undetermined. The CDR3 totals 12 residues. The germline V gene encodes CDR1 SEHNR and CDR2 FQNEAQ (reference sequence). Trimming removed 3 bases from V and 7 bases from J, with 4 bases in between. The CDR3 sequence: CASSFQNSPLHF. In nucleotides, the CDR3 is TGTGCCAGCAGCTTCCAGAATTCACCCCTCCACTTT.

The J gene is TRBJ2-5, the V gene TRBV6-6, with 7 bases fitting TRBD1. Trimming at V came to 5 bases and at J to 6 bases, leaving 6 bases not matched to a gene. The CDR3 is 13 residues long. The V gene's germline CDR1 is MNHNY and CDR2 SVGAGI (reference sequence). The CDR3 region is CASSPQGDQTQYF. CDR3 DNA sequence: TGTGCCAGCAGTCCTCAGGGGGACCAGACCCAGTACTTC.

The table lists this clone with a few counts. The gene calls are TRBV7-2 and TRBJ1-2; TRBD1 matches at 8 bases. The CDR3 consists of 15 residues. J lost 8 bases, V lost 1 base, and 9 bases had no gene match. Looked up from germline, CDR1 is SGHTA and CDR2 is FQGNSA. The CDR3 region has the DNA TGTGCCAGCAGCTTAGGTCTTACAGGGGGAGAAGGCTACACCTTC. Its protein is CASSLGLTGGEGYTF.

This clone was seen a handful of times. Other DNA sequences in this specimen translate into the identical CDR3. The genes are TRBV18 and TRBJ2-1; D is perhaps TRBD2 (6 bases). Germline CDR1 and CDR2: KGHSH and LQKENI. CDR3 length: 14 residues. Trimming removed 0 bases from V and 4 bases from J, with 7 bases in between. The chain's CDR3 is CASSPPGGYNEQFF. Written as DNA, the CDR3 is TGTGCCAGCTCACCACCGGGAGGATACAATGAGCAGTTCTTC.